This TCR beta chain was captured by sequencing in a study of shared clonotypes between healthy human individuals. At the level of the study: Each donor had three CD4 naive, three CD4 memory, two CD8 naive and one CD8 memory plate. The study's findings and limits: Naive CD4 clonotype sharing across a few donors was about 5%. The study found lower generation probabilities in non-shared clonotypes than in those shared by all four donors.

Worth noting for this clone: Its matching antigen is unknown.

All donors qualified as healthy HIV-negative adults and had experienced no recent acute infections or vaccinations. CDR3 length: 13 residues. V was cut by 2 bases and J by 3 bases, with 8 bases left in between. Germline V lookup: CDR1 SGHRS, CDR2 YFSETQ. Clones were sequenced by immunoSEQ multiplex PCR, and TCRdb holds only the in-frame ones, with some missing. The sample shows about 2.4 million clones, around nine tenths of them seen only once. The TCR originated in a man aged 18 to 29 in good health. The chain combines TRBV5-1 with TRBJ2-5, with no clear D. Sequenced: naive CD4+ T cells sorted from blood. This sample's subset: CD45RA+ positively selected. The CDR3 loop reads CASSFTPKETQYF. CDR3 in DNA: TGCGCCAGCAGCTTCACGCCTAAAGAGACCCAGTACTTC.